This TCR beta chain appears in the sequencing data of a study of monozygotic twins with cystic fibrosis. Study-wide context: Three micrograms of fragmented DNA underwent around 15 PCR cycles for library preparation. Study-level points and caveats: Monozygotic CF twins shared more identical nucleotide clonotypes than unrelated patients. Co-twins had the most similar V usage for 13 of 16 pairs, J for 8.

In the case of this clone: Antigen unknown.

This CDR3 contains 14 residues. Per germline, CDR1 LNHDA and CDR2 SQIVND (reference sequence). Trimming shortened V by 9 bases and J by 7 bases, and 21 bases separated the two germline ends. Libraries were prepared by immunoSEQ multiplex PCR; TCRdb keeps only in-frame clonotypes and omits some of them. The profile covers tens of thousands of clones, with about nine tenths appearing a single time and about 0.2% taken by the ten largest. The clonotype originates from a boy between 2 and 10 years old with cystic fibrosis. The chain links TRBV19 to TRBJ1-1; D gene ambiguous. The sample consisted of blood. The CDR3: CASHFSSGMGEAFF. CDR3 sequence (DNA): TGTGCCAGCCACTTTTCTTCGGGGATGGGTGAAGCTTTCTTT.